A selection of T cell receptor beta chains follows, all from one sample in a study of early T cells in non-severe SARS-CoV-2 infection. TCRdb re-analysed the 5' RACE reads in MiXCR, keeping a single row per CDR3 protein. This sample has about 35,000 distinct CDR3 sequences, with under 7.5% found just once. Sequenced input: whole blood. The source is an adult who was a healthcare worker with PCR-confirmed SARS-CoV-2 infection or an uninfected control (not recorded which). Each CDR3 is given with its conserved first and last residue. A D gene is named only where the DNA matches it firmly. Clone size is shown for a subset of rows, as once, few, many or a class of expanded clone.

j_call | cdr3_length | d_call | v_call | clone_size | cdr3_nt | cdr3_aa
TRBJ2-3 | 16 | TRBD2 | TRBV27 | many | TGTGCCAGCAGTCCTCGACTAGCGGGAGGTACAGATACGCAGTATTTT | CASSPRLAGGTDTQYF
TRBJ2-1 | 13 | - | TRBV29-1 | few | TGCAGCACATCAGGGGGGCGATATAATGAGCAGTTCTTC | CSTSGGRYNEQFF
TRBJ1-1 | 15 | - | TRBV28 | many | TGTGCCAGCACCCCAACGTGGGGGGAGAACACTGAAGCTTTCTTT | CASTPTWGENTEAFF
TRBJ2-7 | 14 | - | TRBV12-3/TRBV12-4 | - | TGTGCCAGCACTACAGCGGACGTCTCCTACGAGCAGTACTTC | CASTTADVSYEQYF
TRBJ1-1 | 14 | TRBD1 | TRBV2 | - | TGTGCCAGCGCACCGGGACAGGGGTGGACTGAAGCTTTCTTT | CASAPGQGWTEAFF
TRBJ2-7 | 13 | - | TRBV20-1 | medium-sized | TGCAGTGCCCACGAGGAGGTCTTCGACGAGCAGTACTTC | CSAHEEVFDEQYF
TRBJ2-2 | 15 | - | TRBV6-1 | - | TGTGCCAGCAGTGATGGGGGCTTAGACACCGGGGAGCTGTTTTTT | CASSDGGLDTGELFF
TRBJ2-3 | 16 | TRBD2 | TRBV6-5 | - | TGTGCCAGCAGTTACCCGCCGGGACTAGCGATGGATACGCAGTATTTT | CASSYPPGLAMDTQYF
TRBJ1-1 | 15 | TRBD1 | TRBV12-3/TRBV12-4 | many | TGTGCCAGCAGTTTAGGGACAGGTTTGAACACTGAAGCTTTCTTT | CASSLGTGLNTEAFF
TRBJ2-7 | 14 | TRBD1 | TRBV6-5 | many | TGTGCCAGCAGTCCTCAGGGGGCGTCCTACGAGCAGTACTTC | CASSPQGASYEQYF
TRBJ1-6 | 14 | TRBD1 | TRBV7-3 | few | TGTGCCAGCAGCTCCGGGACAGGCAATTCACCCCTCCACTTT | CASSSGTGNSPLHF
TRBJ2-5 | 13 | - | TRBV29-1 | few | TGCAGCGTTGCTGAGGCGTACCAAGAGACCCAGTACTTC | CSVAEAYQETQYF
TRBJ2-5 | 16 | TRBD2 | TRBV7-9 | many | TGTGCCAGCAGCCCAACCGGAGGACTAGCGGAAGAGACCCAGTACTTC | CASSPTGGLAEETQYF
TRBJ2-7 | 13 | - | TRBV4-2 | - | TGTGCCAGCAGCCAAGTAGTTGGCTACGAGCAGTACTTC | CASSQVVGYEQYF
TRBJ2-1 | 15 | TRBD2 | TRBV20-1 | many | TGCAGTGCTAGGGTACTAGCGGGAGTAGACAATGAGCAGTTCTTC | CSARVLAGVDNEQFF
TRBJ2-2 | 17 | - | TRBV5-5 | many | TGTGCCAGCAGCTTGGAAGGCGGACCTGCGAACACCGGGGAGCTGTTTTTT | CASSLEGGPANTGELFF
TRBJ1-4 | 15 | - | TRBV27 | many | TGTGCCAGCAGTATAACCTATGCAACTAATGAAAAACTGTTTTTT | CASSITYATNEKLFF
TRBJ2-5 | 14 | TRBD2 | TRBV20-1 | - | TGCAGTGCACCTGCTGGGACTAGCGGGACTTCCCAGTACTTC | CSAPAGTSGTSQYF
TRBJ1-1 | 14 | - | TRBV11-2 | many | TGTGCCAGCCGACAAGGCCGGACAGACACTGAAGCTTTCTTT | CASRQGRTDTEAFF
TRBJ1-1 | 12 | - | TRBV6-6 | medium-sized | TGTGCCAGTACGACCCCGAACACTGAAGCTTTCTTT | CASTTPNTEAFF